The 2 T cell receptor beta chains below all came from one sample that was sequenced in a study of prognosis after radiotherapy for stage I lung cancer. Amplicons of TCR beta CDR3 were generated from genomic DNA by two-round multiplex PCR. Gene-specific TRBV and TRBJ primers were used in PCR round one. TCRdb independently ran MiXCR on the multiplex PCR reads; one entry per CDR3 protein. The profile shows roughly 38,000 distinct CDR3 sequences, around a quarter of them singletons. This sample comprised PBMCs, obtained before or after stereotactic body radiation therapy (not recorded which). These receptors were collected from a donor aged 50 or older with non-small cell lung cancer.

This clonotype appeared many times. The V and J genes are TRBV28 and TRBJ1-4; D call uncertain. Trimming removed 6 bases from V and 4 bases from J, with 6 bases in between. The CDR3 is 12 residues long. The germline CDR1 and CDR2 sequences are MDHEN and SYDVKM. The CDR3, as DNA: TGTGCCAGCAGGGCCGATAATGAAAAACTGTTTTTT. Translation: CASRADNEKLFF.

For this clonotype: A read error is likely here: a far larger clone is one base away. The chain has TRBV6-4 and TRBJ1-5, with D uncertain. Germline V lookup: CDR1 MRHNA, CDR2 SNTAGT. The CDR3 totals 15 residues. CDR3: CASSYGPAGNQTQHF. CDR3 DNA sequence: TGTGCCAGCAGTTACGGCCCGGCAGGCAATCAGACCCAGCATTTT.